This TCR beta chain was obtained from a study of CD8 T cells in ankylosing spondylitis. Libraries of TCR beta came from quantitative 5'-RACE with molecular barcodes. TCRdb re-called the 5' RACE reads with MiXCR, one entry per CDR3 protein. Counted here are fewer than 650,000 distinct CDR3 sequences, approximately 12% occurring once; the ten biggest clones make up nearly 7%. The length of the CDR3 is 15 residues. CDR1 DFQATT and CDR2 SNEGSKA come from the germline V gene (reference sequence). Study-level points and caveats: Reported data indicate significant enrichment of disease-linked clones within matched ankylosing spondylitis synovial fluid. Earlier work had already found some motif variants in reactive arthritis synovial fluid and blood. The study identified a TCR beta motif of about eight highly homologous variants that appeared characteristic of ankylosing spondylitis blood.

Only a few counts were recorded for this clonotype. Its target is unknown. The clonotype originates from a male donor with ankylosing spondylitis. What was sequenced was blood, either unsorted or a sorted T cell fraction (not recorded which). The J gene is TRBJ2-5, the V gene TRBV20-1, with TRBD2 matching over 14 bases. DNA of the CDR3: TGCAGCGAGACTAGCGGGAGGGATATCCAAGAGACCCAGTACTTC. Amino acid sequence: CSETSGRDIQETQYF.